A selection of T cell receptor beta chains follows, all from one sample in a study of shared clonotypes between healthy human individuals. Libraries were prepared by immunoSEQ multiplex PCR; TCRdb keeps only in-frame clonotypes and omits some of them. The sample yields roughly 2 million clones, about 95% seen once. The sequencing input was naive CD8+ T cells sorted from blood. The receptors come from a man aged 18 to 29 in good health. Both conserved end residues are part of each CDR3. Each record gives: V gene, J gene, CDR3 length, CDR3 protein.

V gene: TRBV6-6
J gene: TRBJ2-1
CDR3 length: 14
CDR3 protein: CASGEGGSYNEQFF

V gene: TRBV11-2
J gene: TRBJ1-2
CDR3 length: 14
CDR3 protein: CASRQGSVGGGYTF

V gene: TRBV11-2
J gene: TRBJ2-6
CDR3 length: 18
CDR3 protein: CASSLAGTESSGANVLTF

V gene: TRBV6-5
J gene: TRBJ2-7
CDR3 length: 15
CDR3 protein: CASSYSGTGSYEQYF

V gene: TRBV4-1
J gene: TRBJ2-3
CDR3 length: 15
CDR3 protein: CASSQPGLSTDTQYF

V gene: TRBV7-9
J gene: TRBJ1-5
CDR3 length: 13
CDR3 protein: CASSSTGLEPQHF

V gene: TRBV9
J gene: TRBJ1-2
CDR3 length: 14
CDR3 protein: CASSVPGTGYGYTF

V gene: TRBV18
J gene: TRBJ2-7
CDR3 length: 14
CDR3 protein: CASSQTGSPYEQYF

V gene: TRBV29-1
J gene: TRBJ1-1
CDR3 length: 13
CDR3 protein: CSVFSVLNTEAFF

V gene: TRBV27
J gene: TRBJ2-7
CDR3 length: 13
CDR3 protein: CASSAHGGGEQYF

V gene: TRBV2
J gene: TRBJ1-2
CDR3 length: 12
CDR3 protein: CASSGAETYYTF

V gene: TRBV28
J gene: TRBJ2-3
CDR3 length: 17
CDR3 protein: CASTPRRLAGFTDTQYF

V gene: TRBV27
J gene: TRBJ2-7
CDR3 length: 15
CDR3 protein: CASSLFGGNPYEQYF

V gene: TRBV4-3
J gene: TRBJ2-2
CDR3 length: 15
CDR3 protein: CASSQGTGPTGELFF

V gene: TRBV7-6
J gene: TRBJ1-2
CDR3 length: 13
CDR3 protein: CASSWGQDYGYTF

V gene: TRBV11-2
J gene: TRBJ1-1
CDR3 length: 13
CDR3 protein: CASSLLIQEGAFF

V gene: TRBV7-9
J gene: TRBJ2-3
CDR3 length: 17
CDR3 protein: CATSSPKELTGPDTQYF

V gene: TRBV11-2
J gene: TRBJ2-7
CDR3 length: 14
CDR3 protein: CASSPGTGSYEQYF

V gene: TRBV10-1
J gene: TRBJ2-7
CDR3 length: 14
CDR3 protein: CASGTSGKRYEQYF

V gene: TRBV19
J gene: TRBJ2-7
CDR3 length: 15
CDR3 protein: CASRQTSGTHYEQYF

V gene: TRBV5-1
J gene: TRBJ2-2
CDR3 length: 17
CDR3 protein: CASSLRLAGEVAGELFF

V gene: TRBV21-1
J gene: TRBJ2-1
CDR3 length: 18
CDR3 protein: CASSSTLAGPATSNEQFF

V gene: TRBV5-8
J gene: TRBJ2-2
CDR3 length: 18
CDR3 protein: CASSSGLAGPSGPGELFF

V gene: TRBV5-5
J gene: TRBJ2-5
CDR3 length: 14
CDR3 protein: CASTPGDNQETQYF

V gene: TRBV28
J gene: TRBJ2-5
CDR3 length: 15
CDR3 protein: CASSLGGGIQETQYF

V gene: TRBV27
J gene: TRBJ2-7
CDR3 length: 13
CDR3 protein: CASSPSGYYEQYF

V gene: TRBV7-9
J gene: TRBJ1-5
CDR3 length: 17
CDR3 protein: CASSLTTNRDSNQPQHF

V gene: TRBV6-4
J gene: TRBJ1-6
CDR3 length: 16
CDR3 protein: CASSEGRENYNSPLHF

V gene: TRBV16
J gene: TRBJ2-7
CDR3 length: 14
CDR3 protein: CASSPDWGSYEQYF

V gene: TRBV2
J gene: TRBJ1-3
CDR3 length: 18
CDR3 protein: CASSFDTIRDTSGNTIYF

V gene: TRBV28
J gene: TRBJ2-7
CDR3 length: 16
CDR3 protein: CASSGRQGKASDEQYF

V gene: TRBV7-9
J gene: TRBJ1-6
CDR3 length: 14
CDR3 protein: CASSLGGLGSPLHF

V gene: TRBV7-2
J gene: TRBJ2-5
CDR3 length: 14
CDR3 protein: CASSLAGTPETQYF